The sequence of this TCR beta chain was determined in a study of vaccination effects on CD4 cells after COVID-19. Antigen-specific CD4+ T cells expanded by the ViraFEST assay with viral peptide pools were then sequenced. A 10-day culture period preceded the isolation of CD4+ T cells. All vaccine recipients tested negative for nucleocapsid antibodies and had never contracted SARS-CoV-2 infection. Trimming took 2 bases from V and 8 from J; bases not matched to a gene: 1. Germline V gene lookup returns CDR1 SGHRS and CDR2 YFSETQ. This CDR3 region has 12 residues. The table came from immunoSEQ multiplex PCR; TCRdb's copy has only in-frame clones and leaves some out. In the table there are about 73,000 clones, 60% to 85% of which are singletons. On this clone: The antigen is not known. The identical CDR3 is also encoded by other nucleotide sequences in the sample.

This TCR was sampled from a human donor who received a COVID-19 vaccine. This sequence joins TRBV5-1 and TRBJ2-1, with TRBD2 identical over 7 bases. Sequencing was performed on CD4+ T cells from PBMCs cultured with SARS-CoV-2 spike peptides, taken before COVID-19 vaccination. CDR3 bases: TGCGCCAGCAGCTTACGGGGGGATGAGCAGTTCTTC. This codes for CASSLRGDEQFF.